This T cell receptor beta chain originates from a study of T-cell reconstitution after alpha-beta-depleted transplantation in children. Whole-study findings and limits: Some patients' high day-60 TCRbeta diversity was attributed to recipient cells surviving conditioning. About two months after transplant, alpha-beta T cells reportedly came from several hundred expanded graft clones. Among T cells one year after transplant, newly produced cells accounted for most counts and diversity.

For this clonotype: Its antigen remains unidentified.

Germline CDR1 reads SGHRS; CDR2 reads YFSETQ. CDR3 length: 15 amino acids. The ends were cut back, 6 bases at V and 4 bases at J, with 16 bases in the middle. The TCRbeta library was prepared with unique molecular identifiers. TCRdb re-called the PCR reads through MiXCR, storing one row per CDR3 protein. The sample holds around 490,000 distinct CDR3 sequences; about an eighth are singletons and the top ten take 14%. The clonotype comes from a female patient aged 2-9 years who had a stem cell transplant for aplastic anemia, so the T cells may come from the graft donor. This chain connects TRBV5-1 to TRBJ2-2; TRBD1 is a possible D gene (7 bases). The sample was PBMCs, mostly from graft donor cells, taken 180 days after TCRalphabeta/CD19-depleted stem cell transplant. CDR3 sequence: CASMEGAPATGELFF. DNA for the CDR3: TGCGCCAGCATGGAGGGGGCGCCGGCCACCGGGGAGCTGTTTTTT.